The 11 T cell receptor beta chains presented below share a single source sample, sequenced in a study of blood T cell repertoires in COVID-19. Sequencing used immunoSEQ multiplex PCR; TCRdb keeps in-frame clones, though not all of them. The sample lists 150,000 to 200,000 clones; around nine tenths were seen once. Sequencing input: peripheral blood. The receptors shown here come from a man in his sixties or seventies with active or convalescent COVID-19.

The rearrangement uses TRBV3-1 (or the pseudogene TRBV3-2) and TRBJ2-1; 8 bases match TRBD1. Germline V lookup: CDR1 LGHDT, CDR2 YNNKEL (reference sequence). J was trimmed by 15 bases and V by 0 bases; bases with no gene match: 4. CDR3 length: 12 residues. The CDR3 DNA sequence: TGTGCCAGCAGCCAAGACAGGGGGCGACTGTTCTTC. It codes for CASSQDRGRLFF.

This chain links TRBV3-1 (or the pseudogene TRBV3-2) with TRBJ2-7, with TRBD2 matching 7 bases. CDR1 is LGHDT, CDR2 YNNKEL, per germline (reference sequence). CDR3 length: 15 residues. J lost 2 bases, V lost 1 base, and 5 bases had no gene match. The CDR3 spells CASSQAASGAYEQYF. The CDR3 region has the DNA TGTGCCAGCAGCCAAGCTGCTAGCGGAGCCTACGAGCAGTACTTC.

The genes are TRBV24-1 and TRBJ2-3, with 7 nucleotides matching TRBD2. Trimming removed 9 bases from V and 6 bases from J; junction bases left unmatched: 11. CDR1 and CDR2 (germline): KGHDR, SFDVKD. The CDR3 runs 14 residues. CDR3 coding DNA: TGTGCCACCCGACGGGGAGGGCTGGAGGATACGCAGTATTTT. Its translation is CATRRGGLEDTQYF.

The J gene is TRBJ2-7, the V gene TRBV15, with 11 bases matching TRBD2. The CDR3 is 15 residues long. Trimming removed 3 bases from V and 7 bases from J; junction bases left unmatched: 8. Germline V gene data show CDR1 as LNHNV and CDR2 as YYDKDF (reference sequence). The CDR3 is CATSSTGTSGEEQYF. The CDR3 nucleotides read TGTGCCACCAGCAGTACTGGGACTAGCGGAGAAGAGCAGTACTTC.

V is TRBV28 and J is TRBJ1-5; D possibly corresponds to TRBD1 (6 bases). Germline V gene lookup returns CDR1 MDHEN and CDR2 SYDVKM. This CDR3 spans 14 amino acids. V was shortened by 6 bases and J by 7 bases, with 16 bases between the two germline ends. CDR3 amino acids: CASRRGGAGQPQHF. CDR3 nucleotides: TGTGCCAGCAGGAGGGGGGGAGCAGGGCAGCCCCAGCATTTT.

The chain recombines TRBV20-1 with TRBJ2-3; possible D gene TRBD2, 5 bases. The germline V and J ends were trimmed by 3 bases and 0 bases, with 13 bases remaining between them. Per germline, CDR1 DFQATT and CDR2 SNEGSKA (reference sequence). There are 15 residues in the CDR3. CDR3: CSASFRDSSTDTQYF. The DNA for the CDR3 is TGCAGTGCTAGTTTTCGGGATTCTAGCACAGATACGCAGTATTTT.

The sample holds one count of this clone. This rearrangement joins TRBV6-1 to TRBJ2-7, with TRBD1 matching 9 bases. The V gene's germline CDR1 is MNHNS and CDR2 SASEGT. V lost 2 bases and J lost 2; bases outside the gene matches: 10. CDR3 size: 17 residues. The DNA of the CDR3 is TGTGCCAGCAGTGAATTAGGGGACAGGGTCTATACCTACGAGCAGTACTTC. It translates to CASSELGDRVYTYEQYF.

This clone was seen once. The gene calls are TRBV29-1 and TRBJ1-6; 9 nucleotides line up with TRBD1. The J segment lost 10 bases and the V segment lost 6 bases, leaving 7 bases of the junction unmatched. The CDR3 contains 13 residues. CDR1 is SQVTM and CDR2 is ANQGSEA in the germline V gene. The CDR3 here is CSVIQGAGSPLHF. In DNA, the CDR3 is TGCAGCGTCATACAGGGGGCCGGATCACCCCTCCACTTT.

This clone appeared a single time. The V and J genes are TRBV2 and TRBJ2-7; 9 positions match TRBD1. CDR1 and CDR2 (germline): SNHLY, FYNNEI. Unmatched junction bases numbered 7, after V lost 4 bases and J lost 6 bases. The CDR3 sequence is 14 residues long. This CDR3 is CASSGGTGSGEQYF. The DNA of the CDR3 is TGTGCCAGCAGTGGCGGGACAGGGTCAGGCGAGCAGTACTTC.

The chain recombines TRBV21-1 with TRBJ2-7; the table's D call of TRBD1 was not tested on the DNA. TRBV21-1 is listed as a pseudogene. The CDR3 length is 16 residues. In DNA, the CDR3 is TGTGCCAGCAGCAAACCGCTTAACAGGGGTTCCTACGAGCAGTACTTC. Protein product: CASSKPLNRGSYEQYF.

The rearrangement links TRBV27 to TRBJ2-2; 7 nucleotides align to TRBD2. The CDR3 is 13 residues long. Germline assignment: CDR1 MNHEY and CDR2 SMNVEV (reference sequence). J lost 6 bases, V lost 4 bases, and 2 bases had no gene match. DNA of the CDR3: TGTGCCAGCAGTTGGCGGGAGTCCGGGGAGCTGTTTTTT. Its protein is CASSWRESGELFF.